The TCR beta chain under discussion was sequenced for a study of blood T cell repertoires in COVID-19. Turning to the study itself: Researchers got acute and convalescent COVID-19 samples from the United States, Italy and Spain. Nucleic acid was either cDNA or gDNA, and it came from T cells, B-cell-depleted T cells, or PBMCs.

There are 18 residues in the CDR3. The V gene's germline CDR1 is MNHNS and CDR2 SASEGT. Unmatched junction bases numbered 15, after V lost 1 base and J lost 5 bases. Per the study methods: Reference gene primer amplification gave estimated nucleated cell counts. Some clones are missing from TCRdb's copy, which holds only in-frame ones; the method was immunoSEQ multiplex PCR. V, J and clone size are taken as reported in that table, and D and trimming were inferred from the DNA itself. The sample contains 95,000 to 100,000 clones, more than 65% of which appear only once. This chain connects TRBV6-1 to TRBJ2-7; 9 bases align to TRBD1. This TCR was recovered from a woman older than 75 with active or convalescent COVID-19. Material: peripheral blood. CDR3 nucleotide sequence: TGTGCCAGCAGTGAAGTCTGGGGACAGGGTATTGTTACCGACGAGCAGTACTTC. Its translation is CASSEVWGQGIVTDEQYF.